This entry lists 22 T cell receptor beta chains sequenced from one sample in a study of blood T cells in healthy people across ages. The second PCR ran roughly 7 to 12 cycles with a sample-barcoded 5' primer and J-beta primers. MiXCR, applied by TCRdb to the 5' RACE reads, yields one record per CDR3 protein. The data contain under 950,000 distinct CDR3 sequences, over 20% of them singletons. Sequencing was carried out using blood. The receptor set was obtained from a man between 65 and 85 years old in good health.

This chain links TRBV12-3 or TRBV12-4 with TRBJ2-4, with TRBD2 identical over 11 bases. The CDR3 is 17 residues long. The trim removed 6 bases at V and 4 bases at J, leaving 11 bases unmatched. CDR3 DNA sequence: TGTGCCAGCAGCCAGACCGGTAGCGGGAGGGAAAAAAACATTCAGTACTTC. Translation gives CASSQTGSGREKNIQYF.

The chain has TRBV20-1 and TRBJ2-5; D may match TRBD1 or TRBD2 (6 bases each). The CDR3 extends over 17 amino acids. The germline gives CDR1 DFQATT, CDR2 SNEGSKA (reference sequence). With 0 bases removed from V and 2 bases from J, the gap between germline ends came to 19 bases. The CDR3 DNA follows: TGCAGTGCTAGAGATCGGGGCAGGGGCGGACTACAAGAGACCCAGTACTTC. Its protein is CSARDRGRGGLQETQYF.

This clonotype was picked up a small number of times. CDR3 amino acids: CASSPDRVKNIQYF. Written as DNA, the CDR3 is TGTGCCAGCAGCCCAGACAGGGTCAAAAACATTCAGTACTTC. The genes are TRBV7-2 and TRBJ2-4, with TRBD1 identical over 7 bases. The germline CDR1 and CDR2 sequences are SGHTA and FQGNSA. V gave up 5 bases and J gave up 3 bases; unmatched junction bases: 4. This CDR3 is built from 14 residues.

A few counts support this clonotype. The chain combines TRBV7-2 with TRBJ2-7; D not certain. V shed 1 base and J shed 4 bases, with 11 bases lying between them. Germline V gene sequence: CDR1 SGHTA, CDR2 FQGNSA. The CDR3 has 14 amino acids. CDR3 sequence: CASSLGGSVYEQYF. The CDR3 nucleotides are TGTGCCAGCAGCTTAGGGGGATCTGTTTACGAGCAGTACTTC.

This rearrangement joins TRBV20-1 to TRBJ2-1; 8 positions agree with TRBD2. After removal of 7 bases from V and 3 bases from J, the junction contained 14 bases not matched to a gene. The CDR3 loop spans 16 amino acids. Germline CDR1 and CDR2: DFQATT and SNEGSKA (reference sequence). The CDR3: CSVERLAGVYYNEQFF. The DNA for the CDR3 is TGCAGTGTCGAAAGGCTAGCGGGCGTCTACTACAATGAGCAGTTCTTC.

The genes are TRBV10-3 and TRBJ1-4; 7 nucleotides agree with TRBD1. This CDR3 has 15 residues. Germline loops: CDR1 ENHRY, CDR2 SYGVKD. V lost 6 bases to trimming and J lost 4 bases; unmatched junction nucleotides: 8. The CDR3 nucleotides read TGTGCCATCAGCCCCGACAGGGAGGGTAATGAAAAACTGTTTTTT. Its translation is CAISPDREGNEKLFF.

This clonotype was observed a handful of times. The chain joins TRBV27 to TRBJ2-3; 8 bases fit TRBD1. The CDR3 length is 14 residues. The V gene end was trimmed by 4 bases and the J gene end by 4 bases; junction bases not matched to a gene: 4. Germline V gene data show CDR1 as MNHEY and CDR2 as SMNVEV (reference sequence). The CDR3 nucleotides read TGTGCCAGCAGTTGGACAGGGAGCCCAGATACGCAGTATTTT. It encodes CASSWTGSPDTQYF.

This rearrangement joins TRBV6-6 to TRBJ2-7; the D gene is possibly TRBD2 (5 bases). The better agreement between TRBJ2-1 and the DNA end casts doubt on the J call. Germline CDR1 reads MNHNY; CDR2 reads SVGAGI (reference sequence). CDR3 length equals 12 residues. The chain's CDR3 is CASSTRADEQFF. CDR3 sequence (DNA): TGTGCCAGCAGTACTAGGGCGGATGAGCAGTTCTTC.

The chain has TRBV20-1 and TRBJ2-2; D is possibly TRBD1 (5 bases). CDR1 DFQATT and CDR2 SNEGSKA come from the germline V gene (reference sequence). V was pared by 0 bases and J by 4 bases, with 15 bases between. The CDR3 length is 16 residues. CDR3 amino acids: CSARDLAGQSTGELFF. CDR3 bases: TGCAGTGCTAGAGATCTGGCAGGGCAATCCACCGGGGAGCTGTTTTTT.

This clonotype was detected a few times. The genes are TRBV7-9 and TRBJ1-1; tentative D call: TRBD1 (6 bases). Per the germline V gene, CDR1 is SEHNR and CDR2 is FQNEAQ (reference sequence). With 1 base removed from V and 8 bases from J, the gap between germline ends came to 8 bases. The CDR3 extends over 12 amino acids. The CDR3: CASSLVGQEAFF. The DNA for the CDR3 is TGTGCCAGCAGCTTAGTCGGACAGGAAGCTTTCTTT.

Notes on this clonotype: Sequence at one end of the junction differs from germline and may be a read error. The chain has TRBV7-9 and TRBJ2-1, with D perhaps TRBD1 (6 bases). The CDR3 is 15 residues long. Germline lookup yields CDR1 SEHNR and CDR2 FQNEAQ (reference sequence). CDR3 DNA: TGTGCCTGCAGCTTAGGGGGACGGACCTACAATGAGCAGTTCTTC. It encodes CACSLGGRTYNEQFF.

This clonotype has just a few counts. V is TRBV5-1 and J is TRBJ2-1, with 8 bases matching TRBD1. V was clipped by 2 bases and J by 6 bases; unmatched bases: 7. The CDR3 runs to 15 residues. In germline, CDR1 is SGHRS, CDR2 YFSETQ. CDR3 sequence: CASSLNRGVGNEQFF. CDR3 DNA: TGCGCCAGCAGCTTAAACAGGGGGGTTGGCAATGAGCAGTTCTTC.

The chain combines TRBV7-2 with TRBJ2-3, with TRBD2 matching 7 bases. J gave up 2 bases and V 4 bases, and 9 bases lay outside the gene matches. The CDR3 runs 16 residues. Per the germline V gene, CDR1 is SGHTA and CDR2 is FQGNSA. The CDR3 DNA follows: TGTGCCAGCAGCTATCTAGCGGACCCTTCCACAGATACGCAGTATTTT. This sequence encodes CASSYLADPSTDTQYF.

This chain joins TRBV2 and TRBJ2-3; maybe TRBD1 (6 bases). The germline V gene encodes CDR1 SNHLY and CDR2 FYNNEI. The CDR3 has 15 residues. V shed 3 bases and J shed 0 bases, with 10 bases lying between them. The CDR3 protein is CASSDQGTSTDTQYF. For the CDR3, the DNA is TGTGCCAGCAGTGATCAGGGGACAAGCACAGATACGCAGTATTTT.

The chain couples TRBV11-2 to TRBJ1-2; 8 positions match TRBD1. The CDR3 loop spans 17 amino acids. Germline V lookup: CDR1 SGHAT, CDR2 FQNNGV. Germline trimming cut 5 bases from V and 4 bases from J; bases unmatched to any gene: 15. For the CDR3, the DNA is TGTGCCAGCAGCCCGGGGTTCCAGGGGGCGCTTTTCTATGGCTACACCTTC. This codes for CASSPGFQGALFYGYTF.

This clonotype was detected only a few times. The chain is built from TRBV11-3 and TRBJ2-1; maybe TRBD2 (6 bases). The germline CDR1 and CDR2 sequences are SGHNT and YENEEA. Trimming pared 3 bases from V and 5 bases from J, leaving 14 bases between. CDR3 size: 15 residues. The CDR3 region is CASSFMGLRDNEQFF. CDR3 bases: TGTGCCAGCAGCTTTATGGGACTGCGGGACAATGAGCAGTTCTTC. Supplemented by reference TRBV11-3 and TRBJ2-1, the full variable domain reads EAGVVQSPRYKIIEKKQPVAFWCNPISGHNTLYWYLQNLGQGPELLIRYENEEAVDDSQLPKDRFSAERLKGVDSTLKIQPAELGDSAVYLCASSFMGLRDNEQFFGPGTRLTVL.

V and J are TRBV7-9 and TRBJ2-5, with 10 bases lining up with TRBD2. The better agreement between TRBJ2-1 and the DNA end casts doubt on the J call. The CDR3 consists of 17 residues. Germline V gene sequence: CDR1 SEHNR, CDR2 FQNEAQ (reference sequence). CDR3 residues: CASSLLLASGRGNEQFF. CDR3 in DNA: TGTGCCAGCAGCTTACTTTTGGCTAGCGGGAGAGGGAATGAGCAGTTCTTC.

In this sample, this clonotype turned up a few times. V is TRBV6-5 and J is TRBJ1-1; D is undetermined. The germline gives CDR1 MNHEY, CDR2 SVGAGI. CDR3 size: 14 residues. Trimming took off 5 bases at V and 0 bases at J, with 10 bases between the two ends. The CDR3 is CASSLTKLNTEAFF. CDR3 DNA: TGTGCCAGCAGTCTGACTAAATTGAACACTGAAGCTTTCTTT.

This clonotype was recorded at least ten times. The chain carries TRBV20-1 and TRBJ2-7, with 7 bases aligning to TRBD1. CDR1 is DFQATT, CDR2 SNEGSKA, per germline (reference sequence). The CDR3 sequence is 13 residues long. V trimming: 2 bases; J trimming: 2 bases; junction bases outside the gene matches: 3. For the CDR3, the DNA is TGCAGTGCTAGAAAAGACAGGGCCTACGAGCAGTACGTC. Translating gives CSARKDRAYEQYV.

The chain uses TRBV29-1 and TRBJ1-3; D uncertain. Germline V lookup: CDR1 SQVTM, CDR2 ANQGSEA. V lost 5 bases and J lost 2, with 7 bases in between. The CDR3 covers 12 residues. The CDR3: CSVWTAGNTIYF. The CDR3 DNA follows: TGCAGCGTTTGGACTGCTGGAAACACCATATATTTT. The full variable domain, completed using reference TRBV29-1 and TRBJ1-3, is SAVISQKPSRDICQRGTSLTIQCQVDSQVTMMFWYRQQPGQSLTLIATANQGSEATYESGFVIDKFPISRPNLTFSTLTVSNMSPEDSSIYLCSVWTAGNTIYFGEGSWLTVV.

This clonotype was found a few times. This chain connects TRBV12-3 or TRBV12-4 to TRBJ2-3; 13 bases align to TRBD2. The CDR3 has 19 residues. V lost 5 bases and J lost 0; bases outside the gene matches: 11. The DNA of the CDR3 is TGTGCCAGCAGTCGGCCGGGACTAGCGGGGTTAAAGAGCACAGATACGCAGTATTTT. Protein sequence: CASSRPGLAGLKSTDTQYF.

This clonotype was counted a few times. This chain joins TRBV6-6 and TRBJ2-3; 13 bases are shared with TRBD2. This CDR3 contains 16 residues. Germline CDR1 MNHNY, CDR2 SVGAGI (reference sequence). The J segment lost 6 bases and the V segment lost 0 bases, leaving 3 bases of the junction unmatched. The CDR3 nucleotides are TGTGCCAGCAGTTACTCACTAGCGGGGGGGTACGATACGCAGTATTTT. It specifies CASSYSLAGGYDTQYF.